The 31 T cell receptor beta chains below come from one sample, sequenced in a study of shared clonotypes between healthy human individuals. The method was immunoSEQ multiplex PCR; TCRdb's version includes in-frame clones alone and lacks a portion of them. The data contain 650,000 to 750,000 clones, about 78% of them seen just once; the ten biggest clones take up 1.8%. Material: memory CD4+ T cells sorted from blood. Stated subset: CD45RA-negative fraction. The receptors here all came from a woman between 25 and 40 years old in good health.

This chain connects TRBV29-1 to TRBJ2-7; 10 bases agree with TRBD1. The CDR3 loop spans 12 amino acids. Losses at the gene ends were 6 bases for V and 4 bases for J; bases not matched to a gene: 3. CDR1 and CDR2 (germline): SQVTM, ANQGSEA. The DNA of the CDR3 is TGCAGCGTCGGACAGGGGGTATACGAGCAGTACTTC. It codes for CSVGQGVYEQYF.

V is TRBV2 and J is TRBJ2-6; no clear D. With 6 bases removed from V and 2 bases from J, the gap between germline ends came to 11 bases. The CDR3 length is 15 residues. Germline values: CDR1 SNHLY, CDR2 FYNNEI. CDR3 nucleotides: TGTGCCAGCAGGGGTCAGCCCGCTGGGGCCAACGTCCTGACTTTC. This encodes CASRGQPAGANVLTF.

On this clone: Since a much larger clone is just one base distant, this may be a read error. The sample holds other DNA sequences that translate to the same CDR3. This sequence joins TRBV7-3 and TRBJ1-1; D remains ambiguous. CDR1 is SGHTA and CDR2 is FQGTGA in the germline V gene. Trimming removed 5 bases at V and 3 bases at J, with 10 bases between. The CDR3 spans 13 residues. The DNA of the CDR3 is TGTGCCAGCAGCACTCAAAGGGACACTGAAGCTTTCTTT. Protein: CASSTQRDTEAFF. Full variable domain (remainder filled in from reference TRBV7-3 and TRBJ1-1): GAGVSQTPSNKVTEKGKYVELRCDPISGHTALYWYRQSLGQGPEFLIYFQGTGAADDSGLPNDRFFAVRPEGSVSTLKIQRTERGDSAVYLCASSTQRDTEAFFGQGTRLTVV.

The J gene is TRBJ2-3, the V gene TRBV25-1, with D possibly being TRBD2 (5 bases). Trimming left V 8 bases short and J 2 bases short, with 11 bases between. Germline V gene sequence: CDR1 MGHDK, CDR2 SYGVNS. The CDR3 totals 13 residues. The CDR3 reads CASRSGITDTQYF. As DNA, the CDR3 is TGTGCCAGCCGTTCCGGGATCACAGATACGCAGTATTTT.

The rearrangement joins TRBV2 to TRBJ1-1; no firm D call. Deletions cut 4 bases from V and 0 bases from J, with 21 bases between. The CDR3 is made up of 18 amino acids. CDR1 and CDR2 from the germline V gene are SNHLY and FYNNEI. The CDR3 spells CASSVMVVSTTMNTEAFF. DNA for the CDR3: TGTGCCAGCAGTGTTATGGTGGTCAGCACAACCATGAACACTGAAGCTTTCTTT.

This chain uses TRBV5-6 with TRBJ1-4; D ambiguous. The CDR3 is made up of 13 amino acids. Trimming left V 3 bases short and J 7 bases short, with 10 bases between. CDR1 and CDR2 from the germline V gene are SGHDT and YYEEEE. The CDR3 bases are TGTGCCAGCAGCTATGACGTGAGTGAAAAACTGTTTTTT. Amino acids: CASSYDVSEKLFF.

The rearrangement links TRBV6-6 to TRBJ1-1; D unresolved. The V and J ends lost 5 bases and 11 bases respectively, with 12 bases between them. CDR1 and CDR2 from the germline V gene are MNHNY and SVGAGI (reference sequence). This CDR3 is built from 11 residues. CDR3 sequence: CASSQLAGAFF. CDR3 DNA: TGTGCCAGCAGTCAGCTGGCTGGGGCTTTCTTT.

This clone was seen just once. The chain is built from TRBV6-6 and TRBJ2-5; TRBD2 matches at 10 bases. The assigned J gene may be wrong: the sequence end matches TRBJ2-7 better. CDR3 length equals 14 residues. Germline V gene data show CDR1 as MNHNY and CDR2 as SVGAGI (reference sequence). CDR3 sequence reads: CASGPSGSSYEQYF. Here the CDR3 DNA reads TGTGCCAGCGGCCCTAGCGGGAGCTCCTACGAGCAGTACTTC.

The V and J genes are TRBV2 and TRBJ1-3; TRBD1 is a possible D gene (5 bases). In germline, CDR1 is SNHLY, CDR2 FYNNEI. The CDR3 consists of 14 residues. The germline V and J ends were trimmed by 7 bases and 1 base, with 11 bases remaining between them. The CDR3 sequence: CASIVGASGNTIYF. CDR3 coding DNA: TGTGCCAGCATAGTAGGGGCGTCTGGAAACACCATATATTTT.

The V and J genes are TRBV11-2 and TRBJ2-1; the D is unclear. This CDR3 is built from 12 residues. Trimming cost V 5 bases and J 4 bases, with 6 bases left between them. Germline values: CDR1 SGHAT, CDR2 FQNNGV. CDR3 sequence: CASSQEYNEQFF. The CDR3 nucleotides read TGTGCCAGCAGCCAGGAGTACAATGAGCAGTTCTTC.

This chain joins TRBV25-1 and TRBJ2-7; D unclear. The CDR3 has 12 amino acids. V was cut by 3 bases and J by 6 bases, with 9 bases left in between. Looked up from germline, CDR1 is MGHDK and CDR2 is SYGVNS. The CDR3 DNA is TGTGCCAGCAGTGACCTCAAAAGCGAGCAGTACTTC. Translation gives CASSDLKSEQYF.

The chain is built from TRBV6-5 and TRBJ1-2; TRBD1 is a possible D gene (6 bases). Between the trimmed V and J ends, which lost 5 bases and 9 bases, there was a span of 13 bases. Germline V CDR1 and CDR2: MNHEY, SVGAGI. The CDR3 consists of 12 residues. CDR3 bases: TGTGCCAGCAGTGACAGGAGTGGAAGCTACACCTTC. The encoded protein is CASSDRSGSYTF.

The V gene is TRBV2, the J gene TRBJ2-1; TRBD2 aligns across 9 bases. The CDR3 loop spans 14 amino acids. The germline gives CDR1 SNHLY, CDR2 FYNNEI. The trim removed 4 bases at V and 5 bases at J, leaving 3 bases unmatched. In DNA form, the CDR3 reads TGTGCCAGCAGTGTCCTAGCGGGGAACAATGAGCAGTTCTTC. Protein product: CASSVLAGNNEQFF.

The V gene is TRBV11-3, the J gene TRBJ1-2; D remains unclear. The length of the CDR3 is 14 residues. Trimming cost V 4 bases and J 4 bases, with 13 bases left between them. Per germline, CDR1 SGHNT and CDR2 YENEEA. Here the CDR3 reads CASSSEGLGYGYTF. The CDR3 DNA reads TGTGCCAGCAGCTCCGAGGGTCTTGGCTATGGCTACACCTTC.

V is TRBV2 and J is TRBJ2-2, with 8 bases identical to TRBD2. Trimming removed 7 bases from V and 6 bases from J; junction bases left unmatched: 4. Germline-derived CDR1 and CDR2 are SNHLY and FYNNEI. The CDR3 totals 13 residues. CDR3 DNA: TGTGCCAGCAACCTCGGGGGGGCCGGGGAGCTGTTTTTT. This encodes CASNLGGAGELFF.

The chain couples TRBV29-1 to TRBJ2-7; 9 bases match TRBD2. V shed 4 bases, J shed 6 bases, and the junction held 7 bases outside the gene matches. This CDR3 comprises 13 residues. Germline assignment: CDR1 SQVTM and CDR2 ANQGSEA. CDR3 residues: CSVALAGDREQYF. CDR3 sequence (DNA): TGCAGCGTTGCCTTAGCGGGAGACCGCGAGCAGTACTTC.

This rearrangement joins TRBV11-2 to TRBJ1-3, with D perhaps TRBD1 (5 bases). CDR1 is SGHAT and CDR2 is FQNNGV in the germline V gene. V was trimmed by 6 bases and J by 4 bases, leaving 16 bases between them. The CDR3 sequence is 15 residues long. CDR3 sequence reads: CASRPGAGEGNTIYF. For the CDR3, the DNA is TGTGCCAGCAGGCCCGGGGCGGGGGAAGGAAACACCATATATTTT.

The rearrangement uses TRBV30 and TRBJ1-6; D unclear. Trimming shortened V by 1 base and J by 8 bases, and 9 bases separated the two germline ends. The CDR3 loop spans 13 amino acids. The germline gives CDR1 GTSNPN, CDR2 SVGIG (reference sequence). The CDR3 sequence: CAWSGALDSPLHF. The CDR3 region has the DNA TGTGCCTGGAGTGGTGCCTTGGATTCACCCCTCCACTTT.

V gene TRBV19 combines with J gene TRBJ1-5; a weak D match, TRBD1 (6 bases). This CDR3 comprises 17 residues. CDR1 is LNHDA and CDR2 is SQIVND in the germline V gene (reference sequence). V was shortened by 5 bases and J by 2 bases, with 19 bases between the two germline ends. CDR3 region: CASSSPAGVGGNQPQHF. The DNA for the CDR3 is TGTGCCAGTAGTTCCCCCGCAGGGGTTGGCGGCAATCAGCCCCAGCATTTT. Together with reference TRBV19 and TRBJ1-5, the CDR3 gives the full variable domain: DGGITQSPKYLFRKEGQNVTLSCEQNLNHDAMYWYRQDPGQGLRLIYYSQIVNDFQKGDIAEGYSVSREKKESFPLTVTSAQKNPTAFYLCASSSPAGVGGNQPQHFGDGTRLSIL.

The CDR3 loop is CASSSTGGAEDTQYF. The CDR3 DNA sequence: TGTGCCAGCAGCTCGACAGGGGGCGCCGAGGATACGCAGTATTTT. The V gene is TRBV7-7, the J gene TRBJ2-3; 10 bases are shared with TRBD1. The junction had 7 bases not matched to a gene; V was cut back by 4 bases and J by 6 bases. Per germline, CDR1 SSHAT and CDR2 FNYEAQ (reference sequence). The CDR3 is 15 residues long.

In its sample, this clone was seen a few times. CDR3 amino acids: CASSESHYNQPQHF. For the CDR3, the DNA is TGCGCCAGCAGTGAGTCGCATTACAATCAGCCCCAGCATTTT. V and J are TRBV10-2 and TRBJ1-5; D is ambiguous. V lost 0 bases, J lost 3 bases, and 6 bases lay in between. The germline CDR1 and CDR2 sequences are WSHSY and SAAADI. The CDR3 loop spans 14 amino acids.

This clone appeared a single time. V gene TRBV10-1 combines with J gene TRBJ1-1; unclear D gene. Germline CDR1 reads WNHNN; CDR2 reads SYGVQD (reference sequence). The CDR3 totals 13 residues. V was shortened by 9 bases and J by 0 bases, with 11 bases between the two germline ends. The CDR3 here is CASSLQLNTEAFF. DNA for the CDR3: TGCGCCAGTAGCCTACAGTTGAACACTGAAGCTTTCTTT.

This clone was counted a few times. J is TRBJ1-1 and V is TRBV28; no firm D call. Trimming pared 5 bases from V and 8 bases from J, leaving 15 bases between. The germline gives CDR1 MDHEN, CDR2 SYDVKM. The CDR3 length is 13 residues. CDR3 sequence (DNA): TGTGCCAGCAGTCTATCCCCCCTACCCGAAGCTTTCTTT. It specifies CASSLSPLPEAFF.

The chain uses TRBV27 and TRBJ2-7; 7 positions match TRBD2. CDR3 size: 15 residues. V was pared by 0 bases and J by 3 bases, with 5 bases of the junction left unmatched. Germline V gives CDR1 MNHEY, CDR2 SMNVEV (reference sequence). The CDR3 here is CASSLSYGLGYEQYF. The CDR3 DNA reads TGTGCCAGCAGTTTATCCTACGGACTAGGCTACGAGCAGTACTTC.

This chain connects TRBV5-4 to TRBJ2-1; the match to TRBD2 covers 7 bases. The V segment lost 4 bases and the J segment 2 bases; nucleotides outside the gene matches: 9. Looked up from germline, CDR1 is SGHNT and CDR2 is YYREEE (reference sequence). CDR3 length: 16 residues. For the CDR3, the DNA is TGTGCCAGCAGCATACCTAGCGGAGGAACCTACAATGAGCAGTTCTTC. It translates to CASSIPSGGTYNEQFF.

This clone was recorded once. The chain couples TRBV2 to TRBJ1-4; tentative D call: TRBD1 (5 bases). The V end was cut by 6 bases, the J end by 6 bases, with 8 bases between. Germline V CDR1 and CDR2: SNHLY, FYNNEI. There are 12 residues in the CDR3. The CDR3 bases are TGTGCCAGCAGCGAACAGGATGAAAAACTGTTTTTT. Amino acids: CASSEQDEKLFF.

V usage is TRBV5-1 and J usage is TRBJ2-1; D could derive from TRBD1 or TRBD2 (5 bases each). V lost 0 bases and J 4 bases, leaving 11 bases between the germline ends. The CDR3 contains 15 residues. Germline values: CDR1 SGHRS, CDR2 YFSETQ. For the CDR3, the DNA is TGCGCCAGCAGCTTGGCCGGGGACGGATACAATGAGCAGTTCTTC. As protein: CASSLAGDGYNEQFF.

V gene TRBV28 combines with J gene TRBJ2-7; 8 nucleotides align to TRBD1. The junction had 8 bases not matched to a gene; V was cut back by 5 bases and J by 2 bases. The CDR3 consists of 15 residues. The germline gives CDR1 MDHEN, CDR2 SYDVKM. This CDR3 reads CASSPDREPPYEQYF. The CDR3 nucleotides are TGTGCCAGCAGTCCGGACAGGGAACCCCCCTACGAGCAGTACTTC.

The CDR3 protein is CASTNSGLAGEVHEQYF. The CDR3 DNA is TGTGCCAGCACGAATTCGGGACTAGCGGGAGAAGTCCACGAGCAGTACTTC. The chain couples TRBV2 to TRBJ2-7; 14 nucleotides agree with TRBD2. V gave up 7 bases and J gave up 5 bases; unmatched junction bases: 13. This CDR3 has 17 residues. CDR1 and CDR2 (germline): SNHLY, FYNNEI.

The table lists this clone with a count of one. The sample holds other DNA sequences that translate to the same CDR3. This chain uses TRBV11-2 with TRBJ2-7; D unclear. The CDR3 loop spans 12 amino acids. Looked up from germline, CDR1 is SGHAT and CDR2 is FQNNGV. V was cut by 1 base and J by 1 base, with 2 bases left in between. CDR3 sequence (DNA): TGTGCCAGCAGCTTAGCGTCCTACGAGCAGTACTTC. Amino acid sequence: CASSLASYEQYF.

The chain recombines TRBV7-2 with TRBJ2-3, with 12 bases fitting TRBD1. Per the germline V gene, CDR1 is SGHTA and CDR2 is FQGNSA. The CDR3 spans 16 residues. V shed 1 base, J shed 4 bases, and the junction held 3 bases outside the gene matches. CDR3 nucleotides: TGTGCCAGCAGCTTAGTGGGGACAGGGGGCTCAGATACGCAGTATTTT. Its protein product is CASSLVGTGGSDTQYF.